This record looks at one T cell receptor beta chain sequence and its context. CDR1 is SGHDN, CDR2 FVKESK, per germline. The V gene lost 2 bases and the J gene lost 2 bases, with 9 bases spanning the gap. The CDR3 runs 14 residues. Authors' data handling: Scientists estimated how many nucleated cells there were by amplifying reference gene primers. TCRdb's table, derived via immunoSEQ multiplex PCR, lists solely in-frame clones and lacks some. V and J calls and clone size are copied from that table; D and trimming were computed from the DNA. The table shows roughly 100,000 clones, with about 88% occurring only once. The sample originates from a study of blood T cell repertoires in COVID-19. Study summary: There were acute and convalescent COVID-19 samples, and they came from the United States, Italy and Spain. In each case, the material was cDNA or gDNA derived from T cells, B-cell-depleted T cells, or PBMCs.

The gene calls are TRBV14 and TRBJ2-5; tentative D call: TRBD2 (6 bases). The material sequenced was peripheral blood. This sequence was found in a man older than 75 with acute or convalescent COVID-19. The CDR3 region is CASSQMAGQETQYF. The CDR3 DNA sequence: TGTGCCAGCAGCCAAATGGCGGGACAAGAGACCCAGTACTTC.